This TCR beta chain was captured by sequencing in a study of blood T cell repertoires in COVID-19. Study background: Sources were T cells, B-cell-depleted T cells, or PBMCs; the material itself was cDNA or gDNA.

Original data processing: Cell counts per sample came from amplifying reference gene primers. The repertoire was sequenced with immunoSEQ multiplex PCR; TCRdb's copy has only in-frame clones and lacks some. The D gene and trimming were derived from the DNA, and the V and J assignments and clone size from that table. The repertoire consists of some 140,000 clones, with around 85% occurring once and the leading ten covering 0.63%. Trimming removed 6 bases at V and 8 bases at J, with 14 bases between. The germline CDR1 and CDR2 sequences are MDHEN and SYDVKM. The CDR3 contains 13 residues. During active infection, Seattle patients enrolled and were then monitored through disease.

The rearrangement links TRBV28 to TRBJ2-1; no clear D. The source of this sequence is a man in his sixties with COVID-19, enrolled during active disease. The source material was peripheral blood. For the CDR3, the DNA is TGTGCCAGCAGCTCACGGGTCTGGCATGAGCAGTTCTTC. Its protein product is CASSSRVWHEQFF.